This TCR beta chain was sequenced for a study of control samples from healthy donors and cancer patients. This CDR3 is built from 17 residues. J was trimmed by 0 bases and V by 5 bases; bases with no gene match: 7. The germline gives CDR1 MNHNY, CDR2 SVGAGI (reference sequence). This clone was detected only once. Profiled with immunoSEQ multiplex PCR; TCRdb holds only in-frame clones, not every one. The profile covers roughly 160,000 clones, with 88% appearing a single time and around 5% taken by the ten largest. The sample was blood. This rearrangement joins TRBV6-6 to TRBJ1-4; 9 nucleotides agree with TRBD1. This sequence originates from a woman aged 30 to 39 in good health. CDR3 DNA: TGTGCCAGCAGTCGAACAGGGGGCCCAGCAACTAATGAAAAACTGTTTTTT. Protein: CASSRTGGPATNEKLFF.